This TCR beta chain was found in a study of CD8+CD57+ T cells in acquired aplastic anemia. Study-level information: Mean DNA quantity obtained from sorted CD4+ and CD8+ cells was around 3.2 ug.

Template material for TCR beta VDJ and CDR3 profiling consisted of genomic DNA. TCRdb redid the calling of the reads with MiXCR, one entry per CDR3 protein. The repertoire holds under 350,000 distinct CDR3 sequences, 56% seen once, with less than 10% in the top ten. CDR1 SGHTA and CDR2 FQGNSA come from the germline V gene. V was trimmed by 0 bases and J by 9 bases, leaving 21 bases between them. CDR3 size: 18 residues. The sequence was obtained from a human donor with severe aplastic anemia or a healthy control (not recorded which). Specimen: sorted CD4+, CD8+, or CD8+CD57+ T cells (not recorded which) from PBMCs. V gene TRBV7-2 combines with J gene TRBJ1-6; the D gene is possibly TRBD1 (5 bases). DNA of the CDR3: TGTGCCAGCAGCTTAGCCACACCAGAAGACAGAAGCAGTTCACCCCTCCACTTT. Protein sequence: CASSLATPEDRSSSPLHF.